This T cell receptor beta chain was sequenced during a study of molecular identifiers for immune sequencing clone quantification. Study overall: RNA from 20,000 or 100,000 naive CD8 cells was split five ways in replicates, with four sequenced.

CD8+CD4-CCR7+CD45RA+ cells were sorted as naive CD8 T cells. The CDR3 sequence is 16 residues long. The table lists this clonotype with many counts. TCRdb re-derived calls from the PCR reads in MiXCR, one entry per CDR3 protein. The table lists fewer than 70,000 distinct CDR3 sequences, 18% of them singletons, with about 1.5% in the top ten. This receptor was taken from a human donor in good health. Some libraries in this study had Jurkat cell RNA spiked in. The sequencing sample was made of naive CD8+ T cells from blood, with Jurkat cell RNA spiked in. Specified subset: FACS-sorted CD8+CD4-CCR7+CD45RA+ naive T cells. The V call is TRBV21-1, the J call TRBJ2-7; the tabulated D call, TRBD2, remains unverified against the DNA. TRBV21-1 corresponds to a pseudogene. CDR3 residues: CASSKKYRDLTYEQYF. For the CDR3, the DNA is TGTGCCAGCAGCAAGAAGTATAGGGACCTCACCTACGAGCAGTACTTC.